This T cell receptor beta chain originates from a study of blood T cell repertoires in COVID-19. Across the study: PBMCs, B-cell-depleted T cells, or T cells provided the cDNA or gDNA that made up the material.

Source study methods: Scientists estimated how many nucleated cells there were by amplifying reference gene primers. Sequenced by immunoSEQ multiplex PCR; TCRdb stores in-frame clones only, minus some. V, J and clone size were drawn from that table, and D and trimming were deduced from the DNA. The repertoire holds around 210,000 clones, with 85% to 90% as singletons. This TCR was recovered from a woman between 70 and 85 years old with acute or convalescent COVID-19. Material for sequencing was peripheral blood.

The CDR3 DNA sequence: TGTGCCAGCAGCAGGGGGACAGGGGGAATCCAAGAGACCCAGTACTTC. It yields the protein CASSRGTGGIQETQYF. The gene calls are TRBV7-3 and TRBJ2-5; TRBD1 matches at 11 bases. CDR3 length: 16 residues. Germline lookup yields CDR1 SGHTA and CDR2 FQGTGA. J gave up 1 base and V 5 bases, and 6 bases lay outside the gene matches.